Below, one T cell receptor (beta chain) is given with its context. Its specificity is not known. Losses at the gene ends were 6 bases for V and 4 bases for J; bases not matched to a gene: 4. The V gene's germline CDR1 is KGHDR and CDR2 SFDVKD. The CDR3 sequence is 13 residues long. The patients chosen for sequencing had shown expansion of CD8+CD57+ cells (detected by flow cytometry). Genomic DNA acted as the template from which TCR beta VDJ combination and CDR3 sequence profiling were carried out. In TCRdb, the reads were re-called with MiXCR into one record per CDR3 protein. The table shows more than 95,000 distinct CDR3 sequences, with approximately 41% occurring only once. This sample is part of a study of CD8+CD57+ T cells in acquired aplastic anemia. Study conclusions and caveats: Levels of CD8+ Simpson's diversity were not significantly distinct in patients versus controls.

The chain combines TRBV24-1 with TRBJ1-2; 7 nucleotides align to TRBD1. This TCR derives from a human donor with aplastic anemia. The sequencing input was sorted CD4+, CD8+, or CD8+CD57+ T cells (not recorded which) from PBMCs. CDR3 in DNA: TGTGCCACCAGTAATTACAGGGGCTATGGCTACACCTTC. It encodes CATSNYRGYGYTF.